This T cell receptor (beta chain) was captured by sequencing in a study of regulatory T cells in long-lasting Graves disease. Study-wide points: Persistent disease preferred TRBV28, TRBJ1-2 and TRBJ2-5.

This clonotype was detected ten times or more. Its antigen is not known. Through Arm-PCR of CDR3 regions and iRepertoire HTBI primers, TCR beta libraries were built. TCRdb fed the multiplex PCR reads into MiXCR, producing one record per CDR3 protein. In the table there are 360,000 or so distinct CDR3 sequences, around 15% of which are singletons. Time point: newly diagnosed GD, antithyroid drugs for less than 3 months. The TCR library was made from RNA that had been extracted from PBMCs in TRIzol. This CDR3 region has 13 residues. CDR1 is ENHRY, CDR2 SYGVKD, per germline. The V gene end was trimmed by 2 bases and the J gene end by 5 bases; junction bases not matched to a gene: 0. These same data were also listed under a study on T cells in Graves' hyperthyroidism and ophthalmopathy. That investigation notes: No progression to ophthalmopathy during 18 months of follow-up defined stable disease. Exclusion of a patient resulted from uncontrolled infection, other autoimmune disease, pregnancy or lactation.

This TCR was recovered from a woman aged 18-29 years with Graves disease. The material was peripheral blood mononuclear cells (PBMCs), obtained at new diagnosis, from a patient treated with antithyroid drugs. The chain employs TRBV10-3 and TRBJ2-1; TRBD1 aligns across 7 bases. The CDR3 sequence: CAISEGQDNEQFF. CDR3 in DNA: TGTGCCATCAGTGAGGGACAGGACAATGAGCAGTTCTTC.